Described below is a single T cell receptor (beta chain) sequence and its context. This receptor's antigen is unknown. Per-nucleotide qualities are absent, and no much larger clonotype sits a single base away. The data were obtained in a study of cytomegalovirus exposure and HLA in healthy donors (TCRdb year 2017). About the full investigation: A later analysis indicated that the roughly 120 validation repertoires were generated on the platform also employed for the roughly 730 repertoires of the first cohort. In addition to the first cohort of around 670 subjects, a separate validation cohort of under 150 different subjects was used. The study aimed to test whether cataloging public T cell receptors could reveal signatures of past pathogen exposure. The study combined high-throughput TCR immunosequencing, statistical association of individual TCRs with disease status, and machine learning to predict cytomegalovirus infection status. What the study reported, not specific to this receptor: In vitro tests confirmed that a few of the cytomegalovirus-associated TCR beta chains recognize cytomegalovirus antigens. In the study, around 150 TCR beta chains were listed as associated with cytomegalovirus. Most TCR sequences were observed very rarely across donors, whereas some public TCRs were present in many individuals. The authors suggested that the approach could potentially be generalized to other disease states and immunological phenotypes. All 120 or so repertoires were used to score co-occurrence in the validation cohort in a later analysis, because that analysis had no HLA typing for the cohort. Cytomegalovirus status was reported to be diagnosed by the classifier with high specificity and sensitivity in both the original and validation cohorts. In a later analysis, TCRs clustered in the first cohort were found to also tend to co-occur in the roughly 130 validation repertoires, with 90% to 95% of cluster scores above 0.

CDR1 is given as MNHEY and CDR2 as SMNVEV, both from the germline V gene (reference sequence). From cysteine to phenylalanine, the CDR3 is 16 amino acids long. Left in the record is the CDR3 DNA by itself, 48 bases read in frame from the first base. Germline trimming: 2 bases from V, 0 bases from J; junction bases outside gene matches: 2. The library came from the immunoSEQ multiplex PCR assay. Per the original workflow: A statistical classification framework was developed to diagnose cytomegalovirus status using the catalog of TCR beta chain sequences. TCRdb holds this immuneACCESS table with in-frame rearrangements only. Some clones are missing; in checked studies, unresolved V genes explain under half, and the rest has no known cause. V, J and clone size were drawn from that table, and D and trimming were deduced from the DNA. This sample comprises 150,000 to 200,000 clones, 75% to 90% of them detected only once. About 2.3% of the sample comes from the top ten.

The donors were included in the validation cohort of around 120 subjects, a group kept apart from the 666-subject first cohort. The rearrangement combines TRBV27 with TRBJ2-1; 9 middle bases align to TRBD2. Specimen: PBMCs. The receptor was isolated from a young woman in good health and CMV-seronegative. Here is the DNA: TGTGCCAGCAGTTTAATAGCGGGAGCCTCCTACAATGAGCAGTTCTTC. It codes for CASSLIAGASYNEQFF.